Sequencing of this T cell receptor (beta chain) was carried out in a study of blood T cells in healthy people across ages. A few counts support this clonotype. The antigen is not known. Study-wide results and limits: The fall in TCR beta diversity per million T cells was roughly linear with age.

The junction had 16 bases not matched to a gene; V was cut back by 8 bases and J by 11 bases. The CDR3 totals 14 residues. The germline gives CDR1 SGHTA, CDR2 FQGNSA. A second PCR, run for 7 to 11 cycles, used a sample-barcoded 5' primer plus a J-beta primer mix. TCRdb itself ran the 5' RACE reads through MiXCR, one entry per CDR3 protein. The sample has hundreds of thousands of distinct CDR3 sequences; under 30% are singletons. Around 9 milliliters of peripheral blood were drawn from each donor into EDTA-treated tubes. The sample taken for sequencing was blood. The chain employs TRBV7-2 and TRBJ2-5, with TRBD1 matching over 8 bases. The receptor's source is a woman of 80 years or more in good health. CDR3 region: CASGRDRRYNEQYF. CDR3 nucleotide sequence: TGTGCCAGCGGTCGGGACAGGAGATACAATGAGCAGTACTTC.